The table lists the clone carrying this T cell receptor (beta chain) with many counts. Antigen unknown. The data are from a study of T cells in Graves' hyperthyroidism and ophthalmopathy. This CDR3 is 15 amino acids long. CDR1 and CDR2 from the germline V gene are SGHTA and FQGNSA. Trimming at V came to 4 bases and at J to 4 bases, leaving 7 bases not matched to a gene. Study-wide results and caveats: The blood repertoire included most of the expanded thyroid clonotypes above 0.001. Ophthalmopathy could be told apart from stable hyperthyroidism with a 13 V-J model.

RNA transcripts gave rise to amplified TCR beta CDR3 regions. A set of HTBI primers served as the primers for a first-round RT-PCR of the TCR CDR3. TCRdb re-analysed the multiplex PCR reads in MiXCR, keeping a single row per CDR3 protein. The sample includes roughly 380,000 distinct CDR3 sequences, approximately 14% of them seen just once. The sequence came from a woman between 18 and 29 years old with Graves' hyperthyroidism. The rearrangement joins TRBV7-2 to TRBJ2-7; 10 bases agree with TRBD2. Sequenced sample: blood. The CDR3 loop reads CASSYAASGSYEQYF. The CDR3 coding sequence is TGTGCCAGCAGCTATGCGGCTAGCGGGAGTTACGAGCAGTACTTC.